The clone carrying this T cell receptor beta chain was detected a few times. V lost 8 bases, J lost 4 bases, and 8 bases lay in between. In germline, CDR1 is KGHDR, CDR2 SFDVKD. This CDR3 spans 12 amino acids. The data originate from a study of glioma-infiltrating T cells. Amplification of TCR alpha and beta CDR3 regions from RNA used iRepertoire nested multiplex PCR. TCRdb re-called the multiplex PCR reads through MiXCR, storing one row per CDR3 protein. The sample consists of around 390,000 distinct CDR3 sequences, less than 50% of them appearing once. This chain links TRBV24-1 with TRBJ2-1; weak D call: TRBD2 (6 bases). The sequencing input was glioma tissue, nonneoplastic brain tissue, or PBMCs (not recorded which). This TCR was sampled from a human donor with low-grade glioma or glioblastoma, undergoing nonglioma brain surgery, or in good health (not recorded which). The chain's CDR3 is CATMGTYNEQFF. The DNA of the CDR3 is TGTGCCACCATGGGGACTTACAATGAGCAGTTCTTC.